This T cell receptor (beta chain) came from a study of blood T cell repertoires in COVID-19. Looking at the study overall: Samples taken during acute and convalescent COVID-19 were collected in the United States, Italy and Spain. From T cells, B-cell-depleted T cells, or PBMCs came the material, which was cDNA or gDNA.

Trimming pared 8 bases from V and 2 bases from J, leaving 19 bases between. The CDR3 is 16 residues long. The germline gives CDR1 MNHNY, CDR2 SVGAGI (reference sequence). Data came from immunoSEQ multiplex PCR; TCRdb stores just in-frame clones and leaves some out. The profile shows about 310,000 clones, around 90% of them singletons. The V call is TRBV6-6, the J call TRBJ1-5, with D tentatively TRBD1 (5 bases). The TCR comes from a woman aged 18 to 35 with acute COVID-19. The specimen was PBMCs or T cells enriched from blood (not recorded which). The DNA of the CDR3 is TGTGCCAGCGGACGGACCTTAGGAGGGGGCAATCAGCCCCAGCATTTT. Its protein is CASGRTLGGGNQPQHF.